These T cell receptor beta chains were read from a single sample in a study of blood T cell repertoires in COVID-19. TCRdb keeps only in-frame clones here, not all; method: immunoSEQ multiplex PCR. The sample holds around 20,000 clones; 70% to 85% are singletons and the top ten take about 6.1%. The source material was peripheral blood. The source of these receptors is a human donor in a cohort sampled during active COVID-19. The CDR3 runs from the conserved cysteine through the conserved F or W. D genes are given only for firm matches. The size field is filled for only some rows; it gives once, few, many or a size class.

CDR3 DNA,CDR3 protein,D gene,clone size,J gene,V gene,CDR3 length
TGTGCCAGCAGTCCCCAAACAGGGACTGAAGCTTTCTTT,CASSPQTGTEAFF,NA,NA,TRBJ1-1,TRBV27,13
TGTGCCAGCAGCGATCTCGGAGGGGCGCGGGTTAATTCACCCCTCCACTTT,CASSDLGGARVNSPLHF,NA,once,TRBJ1-6,TRBV7-9,17
TGTGCCAGCATTAGGGGGCTTTCGGCTGGAAACACCATATATTTT,CASIRGLSAGNTIYF,TRBD1,NA,TRBJ1-3,TRBV6-5,15
TGTGCCAGCAGCTTGGTCGGGGAAGAGACCCAGTACTTC,CASSLVGEETQYF,NA,NA,TRBJ2-5,TRBV5-4,13
TGTGCCAGCAGTTTCTCTCTCGGGACAGGGAGCAATGAGCAGTTCTTC,CASSFSLGTGSNEQFF,TRBD1,NA,TRBJ2-1,TRBV6-5,16
TGCGCCAGCAGCGGGGACAGTCCCTACGAGCAGTACTTC,CASSGDSPYEQYF,TRBD1,NA,TRBJ2-7,TRBV5-1,13
TGTGCCAGCAGTTTGAACGGACTAGTCTCCTACGAGCAGTACTTC,CASSLNGLVSYEQYF,TRBD2,NA,TRBJ2-7,TRBV27,15
TGTGCCAGCAGCTTAGCGCGGACAGGGGGCGTCACTGAAGCTTTCTTT,CASSLARTGGVTEAFF,TRBD1,NA,TRBJ1-1,TRBV7-8,16
TGCGCCAGCAGCCAAGAAGCGGCAGGGGGACCTTACGAGCAGTACTTC,CASSQEAAGGPYEQYF,TRBD1,once,TRBJ2-7,TRBV4-1,16
TGTGCCAGTCATAACAGAAATCAGCCCCAGCATTTT,CASHNRNQPQHF,NA,NA,TRBJ1-5,TRBV19,12
TGTGCCAGCAGACTATTTCAGGGGATCGGCTACGAGCAGTACTTC,CASRLFQGIGYEQYF,NA,NA,TRBJ2-7,TRBV2,15
TGTGCCAGCAGCCAAGATGGGTTAAAGCGGAGCTACAATGAGCAGTTCTTC,CASSQDGLKRSYNEQFF,NA,NA,TRBJ2-1,TRBV4-2,17
TGTGCCAGCAGTTTAAAGCGAAGTGAGCAGTTCTTC,CASSLKRSEQFF,NA,NA,TRBJ2-1,TRBV28,12
TGTGCCAGCAGTGACGAAGAGGGAAGCACAGATACGCAGTATTTT,CASSDEEGSTDTQYF,NA,NA,TRBJ2-3,TRBV6-4,15
TGTGCCACCGGACTAGCGGGAGCGAGAACCGGGGAGCTGTTTTTT,CATGLAGARTGELFF,TRBD2,NA,TRBJ2-2,TRBV19,15
TGTGCCAGCAGTGAGTCCCGGACAGGGGGCGCCAATCAGCCCCAGCATTTT,CASSESRTGGANQPQHF,TRBD1,few,TRBJ1-5,TRBV2,17
TGTGCCATCAGTGAGTCTGGGGGAGGTCAGCCCCAGCATTTT,CAISESGGGQPQHF,NA,NA,TRBJ1-5,TRBV10-3,14
TGTGCCACCAGCAGAAGAGCTACGGGGTACTACGAGCAGTACTTC,CATSRRATGYYEQYF,NA,NA,TRBJ2-7,TRBV15,15
TGTGCCAGCAGAAGGGGGGGGTCCTACAATGAGCAGTTCTTC,CASRRGGSYNEQFF,NA,NA,TRBJ2-1,TRBV28,14
TGTGCCAGCAGTTTACTAGACAGGGTACCCAAAAACATTCAGTACTTC,CASSLLDRVPKNIQYF,TRBD1,NA,TRBJ2-4,TRBV28,16
TGTGCCAGCTCAGTTAACAGGGTGGTGGTGGACACTGAAGCTTTCTTT,CASSVNRVVVDTEAFF,NA,few,TRBJ1-1,TRBV18,16
TGTGCCAGCAGCTTAGAATCTGGGGGGAGAGCGGTCAATGAGCAGTTCTTC,CASSLESGGRAVNEQFF,NA,NA,TRBJ2-1,TRBV7-8,17
TGTGCCAGCAGTGAAGCGGGACTAGCGGGAGCACAACCCTACAATGAGCAGTTCTTC,CASSEAGLAGAQPYNEQFF,TRBD2,NA,TRBJ2-1,TRBV6-1,19
TGTGCCACCAGTGCCCCAGGGCACCTCACAGATACGCAGTATTTT,CATSAPGHLTDTQYF,NA,NA,TRBJ2-3,TRBV24-1,15
TGTGCCAGCAGCAAAGAGTTATGGGGGGGGAGATTAGATTTT,CASSKELWGGRLDF,TRBD2,once,TRBJ2-3,TRBV3-1/TRBV3-2,14